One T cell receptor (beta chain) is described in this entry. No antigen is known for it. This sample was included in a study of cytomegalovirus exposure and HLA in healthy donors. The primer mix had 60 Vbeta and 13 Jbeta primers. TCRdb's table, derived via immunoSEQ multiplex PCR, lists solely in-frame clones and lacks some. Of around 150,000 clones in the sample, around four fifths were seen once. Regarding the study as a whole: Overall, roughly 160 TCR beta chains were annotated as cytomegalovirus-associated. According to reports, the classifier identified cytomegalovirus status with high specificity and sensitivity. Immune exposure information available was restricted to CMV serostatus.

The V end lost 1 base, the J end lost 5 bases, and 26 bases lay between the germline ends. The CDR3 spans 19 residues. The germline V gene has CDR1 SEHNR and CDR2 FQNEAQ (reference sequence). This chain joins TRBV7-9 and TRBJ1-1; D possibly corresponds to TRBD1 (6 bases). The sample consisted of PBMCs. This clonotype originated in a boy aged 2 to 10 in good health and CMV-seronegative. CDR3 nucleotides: TGTGCCAGCAGCTTAGTATTGCGGGGGGCGTCCCTTTGGGGTACTGAAGCTTTCTTT. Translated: CASSLVLRGASLWGTEAFF.